One and the same sample provided the 6 T cell receptor beta chains below, sequenced in a study of blood T cells in healthy people across ages. A J-beta primer mix and a sample-barcoded 5' primer were used in a second PCR of about 7 to 11 cycles. From the 5' RACE reads, TCRdb called clonotypes with MiXCR, one entry per CDR3 protein. The sample includes around 690,000 distinct CDR3 sequences, 58% of them seen just once. Input material: blood. The receptors were gathered from a man aged 55-75 years in good health.

This clonotype was observed many times. The chain is built from TRBV2 and TRBJ2-4, with D possibly matching TRBD1 (5 bases). The CDR3 has 17 amino acids. V dropped 8 bases and J dropped 1 base, with 21 bases sitting between them. Germline lookup yields CDR1 SNHLY and CDR2 FYNNEI. The CDR3 DNA follows: TGTGCCAGCCGCAGGGTCTTCCTTCCAGGGGCCAAAAACATTCAGTACTTC. It specifies CASRRVFLPGAKNIQYF.

The CDR3 coding sequence is TGTGCCAGCAGCCCGAGGGGGGACCCAGGCACCGGGGAGCTGTTTTTT. Translation: CASSPRGDPGTGELFF. The V and J genes are TRBV7-2 and TRBJ2-2, with D perhaps assigned TRBD1 or TRBD2 (6 bases each). Germline V gene lookup returns CDR1 SGHTA and CDR2 FQGNSA. The CDR3 runs 16 residues. V gave up 5 bases and J gave up 4 bases, with 17 bases separating them.

The CDR3 sequence is CASSDRGGDEQYF. CDR3 in DNA: TGTGCCAGCAGCGACAGGGGTGGGGACGAGCAGTACTTC. V gene TRBV27 combines with J gene TRBJ2-7, with TRBD1 identical over 8 bases. This CDR3 comprises 13 residues. The junction had 6 bases not matched to a gene; V was cut back by 6 bases and J by 5 bases. Germline V gene lookup returns CDR1 MNHEY and CDR2 SMNVEV (reference sequence).

This chain uses TRBV13 with TRBJ2-5, with TRBD2 matching 8 bases. In germline, CDR1 is PRHDT, CDR2 FYEKMQ (reference sequence). This CDR3 has 13 amino acids. With V trimmed by 1 base and J by 12 bases, 7 bases remained unmatched. As DNA, the CDR3 is TGTGCCAGCAGCTTAGCCCCGGGGGGGCCTGAGTACTTC. The encoded protein is CASSLAPGGPEYF.

J is TRBJ2-1 and V is TRBV6-7, with D tentatively TRBD1 or TRBD2 (6 bases each). TRBV6-7 is reported as an ORF; its role is uncertain. CDR3 length: 14 amino acids. V was clipped by 9 bases and J by 8 bases, with 20 bases between them. The CDR3 spells CARPVGGHFHEQFF. CDR3 coding DNA: TGTGCCAGGCCGGTGGGGGGACACTTCCATGAGCAGTTCTTC.

CDR3 in amino acids: CASSSPGLAAYNEQFF. The CDR3 nucleotides read TGTGCCAGCAGTTCTCCGGGACTAGCGGCCTACAATGAGCAGTTCTTC. The J gene is TRBJ2-1, the V gene TRBV12-3 or TRBV12-4, with 11 bases matching TRBD2. The CDR3 extends over 16 amino acids. With 4 bases clipped from V and 2 bases from J, the junction kept 4 bases outside the gene matches.